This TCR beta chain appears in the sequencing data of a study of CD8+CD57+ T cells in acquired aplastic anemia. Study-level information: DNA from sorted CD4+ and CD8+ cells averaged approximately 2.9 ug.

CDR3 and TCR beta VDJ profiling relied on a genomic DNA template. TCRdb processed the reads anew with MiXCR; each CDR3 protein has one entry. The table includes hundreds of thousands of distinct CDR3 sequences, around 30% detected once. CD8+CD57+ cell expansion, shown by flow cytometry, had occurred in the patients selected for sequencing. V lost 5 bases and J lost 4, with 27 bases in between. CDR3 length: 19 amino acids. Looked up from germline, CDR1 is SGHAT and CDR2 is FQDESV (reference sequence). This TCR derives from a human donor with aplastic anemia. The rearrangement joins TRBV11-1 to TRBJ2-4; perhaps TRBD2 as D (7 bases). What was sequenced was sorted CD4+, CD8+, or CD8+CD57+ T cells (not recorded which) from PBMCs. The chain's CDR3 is CASSTMDLAGGDTKNIQYF. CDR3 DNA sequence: TGTGCCAGCAGCACGATGGACTTGGCTGGGGGGGACACTAAAAACATTCAGTACTTC.